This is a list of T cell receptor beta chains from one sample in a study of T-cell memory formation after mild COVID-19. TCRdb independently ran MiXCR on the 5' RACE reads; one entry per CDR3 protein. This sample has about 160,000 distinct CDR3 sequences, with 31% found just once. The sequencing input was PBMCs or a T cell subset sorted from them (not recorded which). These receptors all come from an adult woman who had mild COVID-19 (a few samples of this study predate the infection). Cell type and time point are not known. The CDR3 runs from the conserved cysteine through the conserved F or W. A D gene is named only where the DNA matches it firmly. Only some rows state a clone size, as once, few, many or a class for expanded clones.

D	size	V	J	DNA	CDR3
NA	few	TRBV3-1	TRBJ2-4	TGTGCCAGCAGCGACAAAGGACTAGCCAAAAACATTCAGTACTTC	CASSDKGLAKNIQYF
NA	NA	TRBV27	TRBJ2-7	TGTGCCTCGAGGGGGGCAGTAGGCCACGAGCAGTACTTC	CASRGAVGHEQYF
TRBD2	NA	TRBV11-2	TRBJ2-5	TGTGCCAGCAGGAGCGGGATGTACCAAGAGACCCAGTACTTC	CASRSGMYQETQYF
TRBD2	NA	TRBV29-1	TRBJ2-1	TGCAGCGTAGAGGGACTAGCGGCAAGCTCCTACAATGAGCAGTTCTTC	CSVEGLAASSYNEQFF
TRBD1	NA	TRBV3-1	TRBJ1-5	TGTGCCAGCAGCCCCGGGACAGCGCAGAATCAGCCCCAGCATTTT	CASSPGTAQNQPQHF
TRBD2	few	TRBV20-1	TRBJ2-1	TGCAGTGCTAGAGTTCAGCTAGCGGGAGTGGTAAATGAGCAGTTCTTC	CSARVQLAGVVNEQFF
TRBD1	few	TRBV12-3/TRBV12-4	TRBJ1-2	TGTGCCAGCACCGGGACAGGGGCGGGAGGCTACACCTTC	CASTGTGAGGYTF
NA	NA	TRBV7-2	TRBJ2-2	TGTGCCAGCAGGCCCGGGATCACCGGGGAGCTGTTTTTT	CASRPGITGELFF
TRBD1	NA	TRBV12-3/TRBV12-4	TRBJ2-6	TGTGCCAGCAGCCCCCCGGGACAGAGCTCTGGGGCCAACGTCCTGACTTTC	CASSPPGQSSGANVLTF
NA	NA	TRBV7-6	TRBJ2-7	TGTGCCAGCAGCTTTGGACAGAACACGAACGAGCAGTACTTC	CASSFGQNTNEQYF
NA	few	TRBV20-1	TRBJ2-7	TGCAGTGCTAAGCCACGCACAGGGTGGGCCTACGAGCAGTACTTC	CSAKPRTGWAYEQYF
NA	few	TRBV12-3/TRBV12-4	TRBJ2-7	TGTGCCAGCAGCTATGCCGGGACTCTTTACGAGCAGTACTTC	CASSYAGTLYEQYF
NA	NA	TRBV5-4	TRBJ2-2	TGTGCCAGCAGCTCTGCTACCGGGGAGCTGTTTTTT	CASSSATGELFF
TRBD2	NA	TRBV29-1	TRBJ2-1	TGCAGCGCCTCTCGGACTAGCAGCTACAATGAGCAGTTCTTC	CSASRTSSYNEQFF
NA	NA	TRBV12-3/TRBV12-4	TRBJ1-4	TGTGCCAGCAGTTTATCAGGACCTTTGTTTTTT	CASSLSGPLFF
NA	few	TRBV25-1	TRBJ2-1	TGTGCCAGCAGTGGTGAGCCGAAATACAATGAGCAGTTCTTC	CASSGEPKYNEQFF
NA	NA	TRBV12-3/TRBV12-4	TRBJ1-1	TGTGCCAGCAGGCCCGACAGGCAGAACACTGAAGCTTTCTTT	CASRPDRQNTEAFF
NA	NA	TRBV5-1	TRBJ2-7	TGCGCCAGCAGCTTGGCCAGGGGAAACGAGCAGTACTTC	CASSLARGNEQYF
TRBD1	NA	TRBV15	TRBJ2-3	TGTGCCACCAGCAGATACGGGACAGGGGGCGCAGATACGCAGTATTTT	CATSRYGTGGADTQYF
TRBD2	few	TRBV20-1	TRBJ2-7	TGCAGTGCTAGAGACACTAGCGGGGGCTACGAGCAGTACTTC	CSARDTSGGYEQYF
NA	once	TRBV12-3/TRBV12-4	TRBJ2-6	TGTGCCAGCAGTTTAGGGTCTCGGGGGGCCAACGTCCTGACTTTC	CASSLGSRGANVLTF
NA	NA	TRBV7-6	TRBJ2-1	TGTGCCAGCAGCCCCGGGACTTACAATGAGCAGTTCTTC	CASSPGTYNEQFF
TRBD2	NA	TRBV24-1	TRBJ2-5	TGTGCCACCAGTGATTCCGTAGCGGGAGGGCGAGAGACCCAGTACTTC	CATSDSVAGGRETQYF
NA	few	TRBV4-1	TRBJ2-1	TGCGCCAGCAGCCACCCCCAAGAGGGCCAAACCTACAATGAGCAGTTCTTC	CASSHPQEGQTYNEQFF
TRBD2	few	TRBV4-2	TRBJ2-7	TGTGCCAGCAGCCTGACCGGGACTAGCGGGATATACGAGCAGTACTTC	CASSLTGTSGIYEQYF
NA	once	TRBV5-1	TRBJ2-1	TGCGCCAGCAGCTTGCCGGGGCAGGCATTCTACAATGAGCAGTTCTTC	CASSLPGQAFYNEQFF
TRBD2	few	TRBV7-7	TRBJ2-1	TGTGCCAGCAGCCAGGGGACTAGCGGGGGCCCTGAGTTCTTC	CASSQGTSGGPEFF
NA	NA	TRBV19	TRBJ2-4	TGTGCCAGTAGTCCCATGAGGGGCCCTGCCAAAAACATTCAGTACTTC	CASSPMRGPAKNIQYF
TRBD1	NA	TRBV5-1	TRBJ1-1	TGCGCCAGCAGCCAATACAGGGGGCAGGACACTGAAGCTTTCTTT	CASSQYRGQDTEAFF
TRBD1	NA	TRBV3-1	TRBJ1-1	TGTGCCAGCAGCCCCCGCCAGGGACAGCGGGTAGACACTGAAGCTTTCTTT	CASSPRQGQRVDTEAFF
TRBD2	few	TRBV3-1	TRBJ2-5	TGTGCCAGCAGCCAAGATCCTTTTACTAGCGGGGACGACCAAGAGACCCAGTACTTC	CASSQDPFTSGDDQETQYF
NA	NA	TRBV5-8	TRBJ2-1	TGTGCCAGCAGCTTGGAGGGGCGTGAGCAGTTCTTC	CASSLEGREQFF
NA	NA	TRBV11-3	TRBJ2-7	TGTGCCAGCAGCTACACATACGAGCAGTACTTC	CASSYTYEQYF
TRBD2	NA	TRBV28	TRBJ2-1	TGTGCCAGCAGTTTATTGTCTAGCGGGACCCATGAGCAGTTCTTC	CASSLLSSGTHEQFF
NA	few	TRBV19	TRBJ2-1	TGTGCCAGTAGTATCAGTCTAGCTGTCAATGAGCAGTTCTTC	CASSISLAVNEQFF
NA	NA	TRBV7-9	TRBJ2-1	TGTGCCAGCAGCTTAGCGTCAGGGCCGATACGGGGTGAGCAGTTCTTC	CASSLASGPIRGEQFF
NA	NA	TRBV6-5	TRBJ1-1	TGTGCCAGCATTACGAGGACGGGGAACACTGAAGCTTTCTTT	CASITRTGNTEAFF
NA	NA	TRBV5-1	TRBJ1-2	TGCGCCAGCAGCATCGGACAGAGGGGCAACTATGGCTACACCTTC	CASSIGQRGNYGYTF
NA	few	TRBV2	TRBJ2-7	TGTGCCAGCGGGTCAAGGGATCCCGCCTACGAGCAGTACTTC	CASGSRDPAYEQYF
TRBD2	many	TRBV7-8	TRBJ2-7	TGCGCCAGCAGCAGCGGGAGTTCCTACGAGCAGTACTTC	CASSSGSSYEQYF
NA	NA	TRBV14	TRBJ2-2	TGTGCCAGCAGCCAAGTACAGGGTGCCGGGTATTTGAACACCGGGGAGCTGTTTTTT	CASSQVQGAGYLNTGELFF
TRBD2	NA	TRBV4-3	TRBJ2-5	TGCGCCAGCAGACGAACCGGGACTAGCGGAGAGACCCAGTACTTC	CASRRTGTSGETQYF
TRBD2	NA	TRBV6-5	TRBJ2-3	TGTGCCAGCAGTTACTCGACTAGCGGGGGAGACACCACAGATACGCAGTATTTT	CASSYSTSGGDTTDTQYF
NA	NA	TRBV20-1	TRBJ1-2	TGCAGTGCTAGTGGCAGTACTAACTATGGCTACACCTTC	CSASGSTNYGYTF
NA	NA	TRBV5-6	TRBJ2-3	TGTGCCAGCAGCTTGCTCGAGGTAGCGGCAGATACGCAGTATTTT	CASSLLEVAADTQYF
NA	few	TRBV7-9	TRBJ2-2	TGTGCCAGCAGCTTAATCCGGAACACCGGGGAGCTGTTTTTT	CASSLIRNTGELFF
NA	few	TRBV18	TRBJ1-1	TGTGCCAGCTCACCACACCCACAGAACACTGAAGCTTTCTTT	CASSPHPQNTEAFF
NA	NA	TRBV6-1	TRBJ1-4	TGTGCCAGCAGTGAAGGGCGCGGGGGACTGTTTTTT	CASSEGRGGLFF
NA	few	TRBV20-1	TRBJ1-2	TGCAGTGCCCCGGACAGCTTCTATGGCTACACCTTC	CSAPDSFYGYTF
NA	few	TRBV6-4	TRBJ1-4	TGTGCCAGCAGGGCCTCGGCTTATTACGAAAAACTGTTTTTT	CASRASAYYEKLFF
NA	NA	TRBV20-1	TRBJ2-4	TGCAGTGCTACCCCCTACGAAAACATTCAGTACTTC	CSATPYENIQYF
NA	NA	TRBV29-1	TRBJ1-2	TGCAGCGTTGGAGAGGCTACCTTTGGCTACACCTTC	CSVGEATFGYTF
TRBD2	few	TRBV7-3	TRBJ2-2	TGTGCCAGCAGCCCCAGGACTAGCGGGATCATCAGGAACACCGGGGAGCTGTTTTTT	CASSPRTSGIIRNTGELFF